These 29 T cell receptor beta chains were all obtained from the same sample, sequenced in a study of T cell changes during pregnancy in multiple sclerosis. Libraries were prepared by immunoSEQ multiplex PCR; TCRdb keeps only in-frame clonotypes and omits some of them. The sample has roughly 38,000 clones, under 95% seen once. Sequenced material: CD4+ T cells from peripheral blood mononuclear cells, taken in the second trimester of pregnancy. These receptor sequences come from a female donor in good health, enrolled as a control in a pregnancy study.

The chain links TRBV5-5 to TRBJ2-7; a weak D match, TRBD2 (6 bases). Germline values: CDR1 SGHKS, CDR2 YYEKEE (reference sequence). The CDR3 covers 15 residues. V lost 5 bases and J lost 1, with 16 bases in between. The CDR3 DNA is TGTGCCAGCAGTTTGTCGGGAGACCCTTCCTACGAGCAGTACTTC. It translates to CASSLSGDPSYEQYF.

The chain has TRBV11-2 and TRBJ1-4; D gene ambiguous. This CDR3 spans 18 amino acids. Trimming pared 2 bases from V and 0 bases from J, leaving 16 bases between. Germline loops: CDR1 SGHAT, CDR2 FQNNGV. The CDR3 bases are TGTGCCAGCAGCTTAATGTCCGCGGCCTTTGCAACTAATGAAAAACTGTTTTTT. Translated, it gives CASSLMSAAFATNEKLFF.

The chain joins TRBV4-1 to TRBJ2-4, with no clear D. The CDR3 has 13 residues. The germline gives CDR1 MGHRA, CDR2 YSYEKL. V was pared by 5 bases and J by 0 bases, with 5 bases between. The CDR3 region is CASSSLAKNIQYF. The CDR3 region has the DNA TGCGCCAGCAGCTCACTAGCCAAAAACATTCAGTACTTC.

The rearrangement joins TRBV18 to TRBJ2-3; D may be TRBD2 (5 bases). The germline V and J ends were trimmed by 6 bases and 0 bases, with 10 bases remaining between them. Germline V gene lookup returns CDR1 KGHSH and CDR2 LQKENI. CDR3 length: 14 residues. For the CDR3, the DNA is TGTGCCAGCTCCCGCACGGGGAGCACAGATACGCAGTATTTT. Translating gives CASSRTGSTDTQYF.

The chain combines TRBV7-3 with TRBJ2-3; TRBD2 aligns across 11 bases. This CDR3 region has 19 residues. The junction had 15 bases not matched to a gene; V was cut back by 4 bases and J by 3 bases. Germline values: CDR1 SGHTA, CDR2 FQGTGA. CDR3 region: CASSWGRVTSGEWTDTQYF. CDR3 coding DNA: TGTGCCAGCAGCTGGGGGAGGGTGACTAGCGGGGAGTGGACAGATACGCAGTATTTT.

The chain links TRBV15 to TRBJ1-5; 8 nucleotides agree with TRBD1. CDR1 and CDR2 from the germline V gene are LNHNV and YYDKDF (reference sequence). The CDR3 runs to 14 residues. Unmatched junction bases numbered 1, after V lost 5 bases and J lost 1 base. CDR3 DNA: TGTGCCACCAGCCAGGGGGCCAGCAATCAGCCCCAGCATTTT. This encodes CATSQGASNQPQHF.

This chain uses TRBV7-2 with TRBJ1-2, with a possible D match to TRBD1 (5 bases). Trimming stripped 4 bases from V and 8 bases from J, with 17 bases between. Germline V gene sequence: CDR1 SGHTA, CDR2 FQGNSA. The CDR3 covers 14 residues. CDR3 DNA: TGTGCCAGCAGCTCTCGGATGGGACTCGAGGGCTACACCTTC. Its translation is CASSSRMGLEGYTF.

The chain employs TRBV6-5 and TRBJ1-5; D possibly corresponds to TRBD1 (6 bases). CDR3 length: 15 amino acids. V was clipped by 2 bases and J by 8 bases, with 16 bases between them. Germline CDR1 is MNHEY and CDR2 is SVGAGI. CDR3 region: CASSYRGTPGEPQHF. CDR3 nucleotides: TGTGCCAGCAGTTACAGGGGGACGCCAGGGGAGCCCCAGCATTTT.

This chain joins TRBV13 and TRBJ1-1; maybe TRBD1 (5 bases). Deletions cut 3 bases from V and 4 bases from J, with 15 bases between. Germline CDR1 PRHDT, CDR2 FYEKMQ (reference sequence). This CDR3 is built from 15 residues. CDR3 DNA sequence: TGTGCCAGCAGCTTGGGGGGGGTCGGGGGCACTGAAGCTTTCTTT. Translating gives CASSLGGVGGTEAFF. The full variable domain, with the rest looked up from reference TRBV13 and TRBJ1-1, is AAGVIQSPRHLIKEKRETATLKCYPIPRHDTVYWYQQGPGQDPQFLISFYEKMQSDKGSIPDRFSAQQFSDYHSELNMSSLELGDSALYFCASSLGGVGGTEAFFGQGTRLTVV.

This clone has a single count. The chain has TRBV30 and TRBJ1-1; D is unclear. CDR3 length: 13 residues. Trimming pared 3 bases from V and 5 bases from J, leaving 13 bases between. In germline, CDR1 is GTSNPN, CDR2 SVGIG (reference sequence). The CDR3: CAWSPGSQTEAFF. The CDR3 DNA is TGTGCCTGGAGCCCGGGGTCTCAGACTGAAGCTTTCTTT. Combining the CDR3 with reference TRBV30 and TRBJ1-1 gives the whole variable domain SQTIHQWPATLVQPVGSPLSLECTVEGTSNPNLYWYRQAAGRGLQLLFYSVGIGQISSEVPQNLSASRPQDRQFILSSKKLLLSDSGFYLCAWSPGSQTEAFFGQGTRLTVV.

The CDR3 sequence: CASSTGSGEKLFF. The CDR3 DNA is TGTGCCAGCAGTACAGGCTCAGGAGAAAAACTGTTTTTT. The V and J genes are TRBV2 and TRBJ1-4, with D perhaps TRBD1 (5 bases). V gave up 5 bases and J gave up 8 bases, with 12 bases separating them. This CDR3 is built from 13 residues. Germline V gene sequence: CDR1 SNHLY, CDR2 FYNNEI.

This sequence joins TRBV7-2 and TRBJ2-4, with 7 bases that match TRBD2. V lost 6 bases, J lost 5 bases, and 7 bases stayed unmatched. The CDR3 spans 14 residues. Germline lookup yields CDR1 SGHTA and CDR2 FQGNSA. The DNA for the CDR3 is TGTGCCAGCAGTCAACGGCTAGCGGAAAACATTCAGTACTTC. Encoded protein: CASSQRLAENIQYF.

The J gene is TRBJ2-1, the V gene TRBV7-9, with TRBD2 as a possible D gene (5 bases). The CDR3 extends over 12 amino acids. Trimming shortened V by 5 bases and J by 8 bases, and 10 bases separated the two germline ends. Per the germline V gene, CDR1 is SEHNR and CDR2 is FQNEAQ (reference sequence). The CDR3 protein is CASSRTRDEQFF. In nucleotides, the CDR3 is TGTGCCAGCAGCCGGACGCGGGATGAGCAGTTCTTC.

This rearrangement joins TRBV7-2 to TRBJ2-7; D gene ambiguous. This CDR3 has 14 amino acids. The V end was cut by 0 bases, the J end by 7 bases, with 13 bases between. Germline V gene data show CDR1 as SGHTA and CDR2 as FQGNSA. The CDR3 here is CASSLARKRTEQYF. As DNA, the CDR3 is TGTGCCAGCAGCTTAGCCAGGAAAAGAACTGAGCAGTACTTC.

The chain has TRBV5-1 and TRBJ2-2, with 7 bases lining up with TRBD1. The junction had 3 bases not matched to a gene; V was cut back by 2 bases and J by 2 bases. Germline lookup yields CDR1 SGHRS and CDR2 YFSETQ. The CDR3 spans 15 residues. The CDR3 coding sequence is TGCGCCAGCAGCTTTGGGACAGCTAACACCGGGGAGCTGTTTTTT. Residues: CASSFGTANTGELFF. The full variable domain, completed using reference TRBV5-1 and TRBJ2-2, is KAGVTQTPRYLIKTRGQQVTLSCSPISGHRSVSWYQQTPGQGLQFLFEYFSETQRNKGNFPGRFSGRQFSNSRSEMNVSTLELGDSALYLCASSFGTANTGELFFGEGSRLTVL.

This clone was detected once. This chain uses TRBV19 with TRBJ1-1; TRBD1 might be the D (6 bases). The V end was cut by 5 bases, the J end by 0 bases, with 10 bases between. This CDR3 spans 14 amino acids. Germline V gives CDR1 LNHDA, CDR2 SQIVND (reference sequence). The CDR3 DNA follows: TGTGCCAGTAGTCGGGGACACTTGAACACTGAAGCTTTCTTT. This encodes CASSRGHLNTEAFF. Complete variable domain (other parts from reference TRBV19 and TRBJ1-1): DGGITQSPKYLFRKEGQNVTLSCEQNLNHDAMYWYRQDPGQGLRLIYYSQIVNDFQKGDIAEGYSVSREKKESFPLTVTSAQKNPTAFYLCASSRGHLNTEAFFGQGTRLTVV.

V gene TRBV11-2 combines with J gene TRBJ2-7; 7 nucleotides line up with TRBD1. Trimming at V came to 1 base and at J to 2 bases, leaving 5 bases not matched to a gene. Germline V gene data show CDR1 as SGHAT and CDR2 as FQNNGV. This CDR3 has 15 amino acids. The CDR3 spells CASSLGGGRTYEQYF. DNA for the CDR3: TGTGCCAGCAGCTTAGGAGGGGGCCGGACCTACGAGCAGTACTTC.

This rearrangement joins TRBV12-5 to TRBJ2-2; 11 nucleotides align to TRBD2. V shed 5 bases and J 3 bases; nucleotides not matched to a gene: 8. Per germline, CDR1 LGHNT and CDR2 FRNRAP. This CDR3 has 17 amino acids. The CDR3 loop reads CASGPGVTSGDTGELFF. The CDR3 coding sequence is TGTGCTAGTGGTCCCGGGGTGACTAGCGGGGACACCGGGGAGCTGTTTTTT.

The V gene is TRBV19, the J gene TRBJ1-5; 7 bases map to TRBD1. CDR1 and CDR2 from the germline V gene are LNHDA and SQIVND (reference sequence). The CDR3 runs to 14 residues. J lost 6 bases, V lost 3 bases, and 5 bases had no gene match. Written as DNA, the CDR3 is TGTGCCAGTAGTATCGACAGGGCTACTCAGCCCCAGCATTTT. Its protein product is CASSIDRATQPQHF.

The chain uses TRBV11-3 and TRBJ2-3, with D possibly TRBD2 on 6 matching bases. This CDR3 is built from 14 residues. Deletions cut 4 bases from V and 1 base from J, with 9 bases between. Germline CDR1 and CDR2: SGHNT and YENEEA. The CDR3: CASSSLAGTDTQYF. The CDR3 region has the DNA TGTGCCAGCAGCTCACTAGCAGGCACAGATACGCAGTATTTT.

J is TRBJ1-2 and V is TRBV7-9; TRBD1 aligns across 9 bases. CDR1 SEHNR and CDR2 FQNEAQ come from the germline V gene (reference sequence). This CDR3 contains 14 residues. J gave up 7 bases and V 6 bases, and 9 bases lay outside the gene matches. For the CDR3, the DNA is TGTGCCAGCAGTCTTGGACAGGGGCCTAGTGGCTACACCTTC. This sequence encodes CASSLGQGPSGYTF.

The chain carries TRBV6-1 and TRBJ2-3; 7 positions match TRBD2. In germline, CDR1 is MNHNS, CDR2 SASEGT. The CDR3 is made up of 13 amino acids. The trim removed 5 bases at V and 1 base at J, leaving 0 bases unmatched. The CDR3 protein is CASSTSGTDTQYF. CDR3 nucleotide sequence: TGTGCCAGCAGTACTAGCGGCACAGATACGCAGTATTTT.

V and J are TRBV19 and TRBJ1-2; D uncertain. The CDR3 has 13 residues. V was trimmed by 1 base and J by 6 bases, leaving 9 bases between them. Germline-derived CDR1 and CDR2 are LNHDA and SQIVND (reference sequence). CDR3 bases: TGTGCCAGTAGTATAGTAACAGAGCATGGCTACACCTTC. Translated: CASSIVTEHGYTF.

This rearrangement joins TRBV2 to TRBJ1-5; D is unclear. V dropped 3 bases and J dropped 5 bases, with 8 bases sitting between them. This CDR3 has 13 residues. Germline V lookup: CDR1 SNHLY, CDR2 FYNNEI. CDR3 in amino acids: CASSDRGYQPQHF. CDR3 coding DNA: TGTGCCAGCAGTGACCGGGGATATCAGCCCCAGCATTTT.

The J gene is TRBJ2-1, the V gene TRBV7-2, with D possibly matching TRBD2 (6 bases). In germline, CDR1 is SGHTA, CDR2 FQGNSA. The CDR3 is 11 amino acids. The V end was cut by 3 bases, the J end by 15 bases, with 12 bases between. CDR3 sequence reads: CASSLSWRVFF. The CDR3 DNA follows: TGTGCCAGCAGCTTGTCATGGAGGGTGTTCTTC.

This rearrangement joins TRBV4-3 to TRBJ2-2, with a possible D match to TRBD2 (6 bases). V lost 6 bases and J 1 base, leaving 21 bases between the germline ends. The V gene's germline CDR1 is LGHNA and CDR2 YSLEER. CDR3 length equals 18 residues. The CDR3 nucleotides are TGCGCCAGCAGGGAATATGCCGCGGGACGGATGAACACCGGGGAGCTGTTTTTT. Amino acid sequence: CASREYAAGRMNTGELFF.

In the case of this clone: At one of its ends the junction is not consistent with the germline gene, which may arise from a read error. The V and J genes are TRBV19 and TRBJ1-2; TRBD1 is a possible D gene (6 bases). This CDR3 has 15 amino acids. Per the germline V gene, CDR1 is LNHDA and CDR2 is SQIVND (reference sequence). For the CDR3, the DNA is TGTACCAGTAGTATGTCCGTCCGGGACATCTATGGCTACACCTTC. Its translation: CTSSMSVRDIYGYTF.

The genes are TRBV13 and TRBJ1-2; 8 bases are shared with TRBD1. Germline CDR1 and CDR2: PRHDT and FYEKMQ (reference sequence). V gave up 5 bases and J gave up 5 bases; unmatched junction bases: 7. This CDR3 contains 14 residues. The CDR3 sequence is CASSEWDRYYGYTF. For the CDR3, the DNA is TGTGCCAGCAGCGAGTGGGACAGGTATTATGGCTACACCTTC. Variable domain in full (rest from reference TRBV13 and TRBJ1-2): AAGVIQSPRHLIKEKRETATLKCYPIPRHDTVYWYQQGPGQDPQFLISFYEKMQSDKGSIPDRFSAQQFSDYHSELNMSSLELGDSALYFCASSEWDRYYGYTFGSGTRLTVV.

The gene calls are TRBV7-9 and TRBJ1-2, with D maybe TRBD1 (6 bases). The CDR3 spans 15 residues. Germline CDR1 and CDR2: SEHNR and FQNEAQ (reference sequence). V gave up 1 base and J gave up 2 bases, with 11 bases separating them. The CDR3 region has the DNA TGTGCCAGCAGCTTAGGGGCAGGGGCCAACTATGGCTACACCTTC. This translates into CASSLGAGANYGYTF. Using reference TRBV7-9 and TRBJ1-2 for the parts outside the CDR3, the full variable domain is DTGVSQNPRHKITKRGQNVTFRCDPISEHNRLYWYRQTLGQGPEFLTYFQNEAQLEKSRLLSDRFSAERPKGSFSTLEIQRTEQGDSAMYLCASSLGAGANYGYTFGSGTRLTVV.